The clone carrying this TCR beta chain was detected ten times or more. This record belongs to a study of T-cell reconstitution after alpha-beta-depleted transplantation in children. During its preparation, the TCRbeta library received unique molecular identifiers. TCRdb reprocessed the PCR reads with MiXCR, giving one entry per CDR3 protein. The repertoire consists of roughly 590,000 distinct CDR3 sequences, with around 17% occurring once and the leading ten covering approximately 1%. Trimming pared 6 bases from V and 2 bases from J, leaving 5 bases between. CDR3 size: 12 residues. Germline V CDR1 and CDR2: DFQATT, SNEGSKA (reference sequence).

The chain is built from TRBV20-1 and TRBJ1-6; no clear D. Sequenced here: PBMCs from the stem cell graft donor, sampled from the stem cell graft. The sequence derives from a human donor who donated a stem cell graft to a child with acute myeloid leukemia. The CDR3 sequence: CSANTYNSPLHF. The CDR3 DNA follows: TGCAGTGCAAACACCTATAATTCACCCCTCCACTTT.